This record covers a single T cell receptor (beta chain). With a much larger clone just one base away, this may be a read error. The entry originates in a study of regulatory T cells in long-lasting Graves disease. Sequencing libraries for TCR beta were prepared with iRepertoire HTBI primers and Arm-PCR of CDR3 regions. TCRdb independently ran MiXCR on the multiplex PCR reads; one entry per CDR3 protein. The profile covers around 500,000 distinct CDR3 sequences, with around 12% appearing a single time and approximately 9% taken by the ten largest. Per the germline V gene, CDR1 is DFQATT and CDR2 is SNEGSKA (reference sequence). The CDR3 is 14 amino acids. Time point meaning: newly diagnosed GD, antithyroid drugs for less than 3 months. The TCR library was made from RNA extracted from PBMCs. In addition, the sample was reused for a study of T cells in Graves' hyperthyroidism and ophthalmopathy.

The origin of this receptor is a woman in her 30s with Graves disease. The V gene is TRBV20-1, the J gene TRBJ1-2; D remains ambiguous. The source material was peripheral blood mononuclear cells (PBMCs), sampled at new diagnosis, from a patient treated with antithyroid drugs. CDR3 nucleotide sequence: TGCAGTGCTAGTCTACAGAGCAAAGGGTATGGCTACAGCTTC. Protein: CSASLQSKGYGYSF.